The sequence of this T cell receptor (beta chain) was determined in a study of blood T cells in healthy people across ages. Whole-study findings and limits: Estimates of total diversity, which came from one million sequenced T cells, were considered to be underestimates.

In germline, CDR1 is MRHNA, CDR2 SNTAGT. The CDR3 totals 13 residues. Trimming took 3 bases from V and 5 from J, leaving 8 bases between them. For the second PCR, which ran for 7 to 11 cycles, a sample-barcoded 5' primer and a J-beta primer mix were used. Through a template-switch adaptor with 12 random nucleotides, each cDNA molecule received a tag. MiXCR was run by TCRdb on the 5' RACE reads, yielding one entry per CDR3 protein. The sample holds approximately 580,000 distinct CDR3 sequences, under 30% seen once. On this clonotype itself: As yet, its antigen is unknown.

The same data also went into a second study, on T cells of mothers and their children.

Sequencing input: blood. The chain employs TRBV6-4 and TRBJ1-5; perhaps TRBD1 as D (6 bases). The source is a boy aged 5-17 years in good health. The CDR3 loop reads CASSEQGDQPQHF. CDR3 nucleotides: TGTGCCAGCAGTGAACAGGGTGATCAGCCCCAGCATTTT.